The clone carrying this TCR beta chain was counted a few times. Antigen: not known. This entry belongs to a study of cytomegalovirus exposure and HLA in healthy donors. The study, taken as a whole, reports: Later analysis identified a missense DCLRE1C variant that was linked to TCR beta V- and J-gene trimming. Sequences of the TCR beta chain were said to predict the HLA-A and HLA-B alleles of most subjects accurately. Later work showed greater clonal expansion in HLA-associated TCR beta chains than in equally common others.

Germline V gene lookup returns CDR1 MNHNS and CDR2 SASEGT. The CDR3 has 15 amino acids. Trimming pared 4 bases from V and 2 bases from J, leaving 9 bases between. The PCR had 60 Vbeta and 13 Jbeta primers. The assay was immunoSEQ multiplex PCR, and TCRdb's table has in-frame clones only and misses some. The profile covers about 170,000 clones, with approximately 81% appearing a single time and about 2.7% taken by the ten largest. The receptor was isolated from a young man in good health and CMV-seropositive. This sequence joins TRBV6-1 and TRBJ2-6; D is possibly TRBD2 (5 bases). Sequencing was done on a sample of PBMCs. In DNA form, the CDR3 reads TGTGCCAGCAGTGTCTTCGGGGCTGGGGCCAACGTCCTGACTTTC. Translated, it gives CASSVFGAGANVLTF.